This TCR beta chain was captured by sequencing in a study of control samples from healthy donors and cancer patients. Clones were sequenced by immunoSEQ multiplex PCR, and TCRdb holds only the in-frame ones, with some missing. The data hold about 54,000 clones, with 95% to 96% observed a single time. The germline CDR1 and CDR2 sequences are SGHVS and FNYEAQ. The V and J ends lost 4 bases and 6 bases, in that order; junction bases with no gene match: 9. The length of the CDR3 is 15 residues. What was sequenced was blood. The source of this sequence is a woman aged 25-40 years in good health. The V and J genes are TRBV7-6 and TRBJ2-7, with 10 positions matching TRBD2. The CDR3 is CASSSTRAGGPEQYF. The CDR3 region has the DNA TGTGCCAGCAGCTCCACTAGAGCGGGAGGGCCCGAGCAGTACTTC.